The text below deals with one T cell receptor beta chain. This clone's antigen is unknown. The record has no base qualities; no much larger clone is one base away. V loses 5 bases, J loses 2 bases, and the germline ends lie 19 bases apart. Measured from the cysteine to the phenylalanine, the CDR3 is 15 residues long. Only the CDR3 DNA stays, 45 bases, in frame from base 1. The germline V gene (reference sequence) provides CDR1 GTSNPN and CDR2 SVGIG. Read against the paper, the sample's time point label means: persistent/refractory GD, antithyroid drugs over 5 years with positive TRAb. For both TCR sequencing and RNA sequencing, RNA was extracted from PBMCs in TRIzol. Graves' disease was diagnosed according to American Thyroid Association guidelines. Patients for the study were recruited at an endocrinology department in Xi'an, China. Each patient gave roughly 10 milliliters of peripheral blood, collected in an EDTA anticoagulant tube. PBMCs were isolated by Ficoll Paque Plus density gradient separation without further T cell sorting. An Agilent 2100 Bioanalyzer and agarose gel were used to assess RNA quality, and a NanoDrop 2000 was used to measure RNA concentration.

The sample belongs to a study of regulatory T cells in long-lasting Graves disease (dated by TCRdb to the early 2020s). About the study as a whole: To count as having persistent Graves' disease, a patient had to have received antithyroid drug treatment for over 5 years with TSH receptor autoantibodies remaining persistently positive. TCR sequencing covered about 13 persistent and 20 newly diagnosed Graves' disease patients, around 33 samples in total. This study used TCR sequencing and RNA sequencing of peripheral blood to compare persistent Graves' disease patients against newly diagnosed Graves' disease patients. Persistent Graves' disease patients in the clinical cohort had taken antithyroid drugs for around 11 years on average. The study was conducted in China and was registered as a clinical trial.

The library was made by multiplex PCR. The reads were generated on an Illumina HiSeq 4000. CDR3 regions were amplified by Arm-PCR with iRepertoire HTBI primers to construct TCR beta libraries. Gel purification was performed on PCR products prior to sequencing. The original methods were these. Gene usage analysis of CDR3 amino acid clonotypes used the roughly 60 TRBV and some 13 TRBJ segments found across samples. COPE and FqMerger were used to merge the filtered high-quality paired reads into contigs. BLAST was used to align contigs to the IMGT TRBV, TRBD and TRBJ reference genes, and CDR3 was defined following IMGT. Highly expanded clones were defined as clonotypes with a frequency above 0.1%. Shannon entropy served as the measure of repertoire diversity, while the Gini coefficient captured V-J evenness. A clonotype was considered public if more than one individual shared it. TCRdb applied fastp at Q25 and MiXCR to the public reads, then kept only in-frame beta chains. Merged by CDR3 protein, the rows form single entries marked with the most common genes and DNA. These V and J calls rely on TCRdb rather than the paper's analysis. This sample lists approximately 690,000 distinct CDR3 sequences; approximately 31% were detected once. The ten largest clonotypes hold 42% of the sample.

Study-wide findings and limitations: Persistent Graves' disease patients showed lower TCR Shannon entropy and fewer highly expanded clones than newly diagnosed patients, suggesting clonal expansion. Because the primary lesion, thyroid tissue, could not be accessed, the study looked at peripheral blood alone. Persistent patients shared more public clonotypes among themselves (approximately 2,500) than newly diagnosed patients did (over 950). Only the TCR beta chain was sequenced and analyzed. TRBV28, TRBJ1-2 and TRBJ2-5 were preferentially used in persistent disease, while TRBV20-1 and TRBJ2-1 were favored in newly diagnosed disease. The authors noted that the small sample size was a limitation that may lower accuracy.

Sample: peripheral blood mononuclear cells (PBMCs), taken when the disease was refractory, from a patient treated with antithyroid drugs. The TCR originated in a female donor with Graves disease. Recombination connected TRBV30 to TRBJ2-7; the D gene is not confidently resolved. CDR3 reads: CAWQQKGCAPYEQYF. The DNA is as follows: TGTGCCTGGCAACAGAAGGGCTGCGCTCCCTACGAGCAGTACTTC.